This T cell receptor beta chain came from a study of metastatic and nonmetastatic thyroid tumors (TCRdb year 2020). Looking at the study overall: The researchers compared repertoires between peripheral blood samples and tumor or nodule tissue samples from patients with malignant or benign thyroid disease.

Study-wide findings and limitations: TCR beta diversity was reported as significantly higher in malignant tumors than in benign nodules, in both blood and tumor samples.

V loses 3 bases, J loses 7 bases, and the germline ends lie 9 bases apart. As encoded in the germline V gene, CDR1 is MDHEN while CDR2 is SYDVKM. Measured from the cysteine to the phenylalanine, the CDR3 is 12 residues long. The entry retains the CDR3 DNA only, 36 bases that are in frame from base 1. The library was generated by PCR. For sequencing, an Illumina HiSeq 4000 was employed. High-throughput sequencing was used to profile the CDR3 region of the TCR beta-chain in every patient. The source study handled its data this way. A classifier to discriminate distant-metastatic papillary thyroid cancer patients was built from CDR3 differences across clinicopathological groups. To measure repertoire diversity the researchers used the Shannon index, while the Morisita-Horn index served to gauge how similar the tumor and blood repertoires were. TCRdb passed the public sequencing reads through fastp at Q25 and MiXCR, retaining productive beta sequences. What appears here as the V and J calls and clone size reflects TCRdb's work, not the paper's. The sample contains just under 60,000 clones, about 16% of them found a single time. About a tenth of the sample rests with the top ten.

No treatment had been received by any patient before thyroid surgery. The study retrospectively analysed patient clinical samples collected from the early 2010s to the late 2010s using T-cell receptor beta sequencing. Comment on this clone: The antigen it binds to is not known. A read error is possible here, since a much larger clone lies one base away. Other DNA sequences in the sample encode the same CDR3.

The rearranged chain carries TRBV28 and TRBJ2-5; the D gene assignment is ambiguous. Source material: blood. This clonotype was obtained from a male donor with papillary thyroid cancer or a benign thyroid nodule (not recorded which). Some clones in this sample may be carry-over from other donors' samples. The nucleotides are TGTGCCAGCAGTTTTCGTTTGGGGACCCAGTACTTC. It is translated as CASSFRLGTQYF.